This entry describes one TCR beta chain. This sample stems from a study of blood T cells in healthy people across ages. V lost 0 bases to trimming and J lost 0 bases, with 10 bases between them. CDR3 size: 16 residues. Germline CDR1 is SGHRS and CDR2 is YFSETQ. A J-beta primer mix and a sample-barcoded 5' primer were used in a second PCR of roughly 6 to 12 cycles. TCRdb passed the 5' RACE reads through MiXCR, listing each CDR3 protein once. The sample shows roughly 2 million distinct CDR3 sequences, around 50% of them seen only once. The source material was blood. The V and J genes are TRBV5-1 and TRBJ2-1; tentatively, D is TRBD2 (7 bases). This receptor was identified in a woman in her thirties or forties in good health. CDR3 in amino acids: CASSLEGGYSYNEQFF. Written as DNA, the CDR3 is TGCGCCAGCAGCTTGGAGGGGGGGTACTCCTACAATGAGCAGTTCTTC.